This entry lists 14 T cell receptor beta chains sequenced from one sample in a study of vaccination and CD4 T cells after COVID-19. The treatment here: roughly ten-day PBMC culture with coronavirus spike peptide pools or control peptides (ViraFEST assay). For these TCRs, the target antigens are not known. Cultured CD4+ T cell DNA underwent sequencing with the Oncomine TCR Beta short-read assay. TCRdb reanalysed the PCR reads using MiXCR and keeps one entry per CDR3 protein. The sample has 11,000 or so distinct CDR3 sequences; around 60% are singletons. Sequencing was performed on CD4+ T cells from blood, cultured in vitro. The receptor source for this set is a human donor who had recovered from COVID-19.

The chain couples TRBV7-3 to TRBJ2-2; D gene ambiguous. The CDR3 is made up of 16 amino acids. V shed 3 bases and J shed 0 bases, with 11 bases lying between them. CDR1 and CDR2 from the germline V gene are SGHTA and FQGTGA. The chain's CDR3 is CASSFAGSTNTGELFF. DNA for the CDR3: TGTGCCAGCAGCTTTGCAGGCAGCACGAACACCGGGGAGCTGTTTTTT.

This clonotype was counted a few times. This rearrangement joins TRBV6-2 or TRBV6-3 to TRBJ1-6; D not certain. With 0 bases removed from V and 13 bases from J, the gap between germline ends came to 13 bases. In germline, CDR1 is MNHEY, CDR2 SVGEGT. CDR3 length: 14 amino acids. The CDR3 here is CASSYSTPIRPLHF. In nucleotides, the CDR3 is TGTGCCAGCAGTTACTCGACACCTATCAGGCCCCTCCACTTT.

The chain recombines TRBV9 with TRBJ1-2, with D perhaps TRBD1 (6 bases). The germline V gene encodes CDR1 SGDLS and CDR2 YYNGEE. The CDR3 runs 13 residues. Trimming pared 4 bases from V and 8 bases from J, leaving 15 bases between. CDR3 coding DNA: TGTGCCAGCAGCTCCTGGGGGGCGCCCGGCTACACCTTC. Amino acids: CASSSWGAPGYTF.

The V and J genes are TRBV20-1 and TRBJ2-7, with D possibly matching TRBD2 (5 bases). The CDR3 length is 14 residues. V shed 5 bases and J shed 5 bases, with 19 bases lying between them. Germline V gives CDR1 DFQATT, CDR2 SNEGSKA (reference sequence). CDR3 amino acids: CSAPRPGSGDEQYF. CDR3 DNA sequence: TGCAGTGCTCCGAGGCCGGGGAGCGGCGACGAGCAGTACTTC.

In this sample, this clonotype turned up a few times. The rearrangement joins TRBV19 to TRBJ2-7; a possible D gene is TRBD1 (6 bases). Germline loops: CDR1 LNHDA, CDR2 SQIVND (reference sequence). Trimming left V 4 bases short and J 3 bases short, with 13 bases between. This CDR3 is built from 14 residues. The CDR3 DNA is TGTGCCAGTAGTACCCGACAGGCAAACTACGAGCAGTACTTC. As protein: CASSTRQANYEQYF.

The chain links TRBV10-3 to TRBJ1-5; TRBD1 is a possible D gene (6 bases). V was pared by 2 bases and J by 3 bases, with 11 bases between. This CDR3 has 15 residues. In germline, CDR1 is ENHRY, CDR2 SYGVKD. CDR3 coding DNA: TGTGCCATCAGTGAGAGGGCAGGGGTCAATCAGCCCCAGCATTTT. Residues: CAISERAGVNQPQHF.

The rearrangement links TRBV5-4 to TRBJ1-6; 9 bases are a match to TRBD1. Germline V gene lookup returns CDR1 SGHNT and CDR2 YYREEE (reference sequence). The CDR3 is 13 residues long. The J segment lost 8 bases and the V segment lost 7 bases, leaving 4 bases of the junction unmatched. The CDR3 loop reads CASGRDRDSPLHF. The CDR3, as DNA: TGTGCCAGCGGCCGGGACAGGGATTCACCCCTCCACTTT.

This chain connects TRBV20-1 to TRBJ2-7, with 8 nucleotides matching TRBD2. Trimming cost V 1 base and J 3 bases; bases outside gene matches: 2. The germline V gene encodes CDR1 DFQATT and CDR2 SNEGSKA (reference sequence). The CDR3 contains 13 residues. This chain's CDR3 is CSARGGTSYEQYF. DNA for the CDR3: TGCAGTGCTAGAGGGGGGACTAGCTACGAGCAGTACTTC.

The chain is built from TRBV7-3 and TRBJ2-5; a possible D gene is TRBD2 (6 bases). The V gene lost 1 base and the J gene lost 5 bases, with 11 bases spanning the gap. The CDR3 length is 14 residues. Germline lookup yields CDR1 SGHTA and CDR2 FQGTGA. CDR3 in amino acids: CASSLNAGTETQYF. The DNA for the CDR3 is TGTGCCAGCAGCTTAAATGCGGGGACGGAGACCCAGTACTTC.

V usage is TRBV30 and J usage is TRBJ1-2; D may be TRBD1 (6 bases). Germline CDR1 and CDR2: GTSNPN and SVGIG (reference sequence). V was clipped by 3 bases and J by 7 bases, with 15 bases between them. The CDR3 runs 13 residues. This CDR3 reads CAWSPGGGGGYTF. CDR3 sequence (DNA): TGTGCCTGGAGCCCCGGAGGGGGAGGTGGCTACACCTTC.

This clonotype was detected once. The chain has TRBV19 and TRBJ1-2, with TRBD1 matching 8 bases. The CDR3 has 13 amino acids. Germline CDR1 LNHDA, CDR2 SQIVND (reference sequence). V was pared by 2 bases and J by 6 bases, with 2 bases of the junction left unmatched. Here the CDR3 DNA reads TGTGCCAGTAGTATACCAGGGGGCAATGGCTACACCTTC. This translates into CASSIPGGNGYTF.

The rearrangement links TRBV20-1 to TRBJ1-6, with 9 bases identical to TRBD1. The CDR3 length is 14 residues. The germline V gene has CDR1 DFQATT and CDR2 SNEGSKA (reference sequence). V was pared by 2 bases and J by 7 bases, with 3 bases of the junction left unmatched. CDR3 DNA sequence: TGCAGTGCTAGAAGACAGGGGGGGAATTCACCCCTCCACTTT. This translates into CSARRQGGNSPLHF.

This clonotype has only a few counts. The rearrangement uses TRBV20-1 and TRBJ2-7, with D maybe TRBD1 (5 bases). V lost 0 bases and J lost 3, with 15 bases in between. The length of the CDR3 is 15 residues. Germline values: CDR1 DFQATT, CDR2 SNEGSKA (reference sequence). This chain's CDR3 is CSARDYDSTLYEQYF. CDR3 sequence (DNA): TGCAGTGCTAGAGATTACGACAGTACCCTCTACGAGCAGTACTTC.

The chain has TRBV7-2 and TRBJ2-1; 9 bases match TRBD2. The CDR3 runs 16 residues. CDR1 SGHTA and CDR2 FQGNSA come from the germline V gene. After removal of 2 bases from V and 7 bases from J, the junction contained 9 bases not matched to a gene. In DNA, the CDR3 is TGTGCCAGCAGCTTAAATAGCGGGAGTGGGCAGAATGAGCAGTTCTTC. Its protein is CASSLNSGSGQNEQFF.